This T cell receptor (beta chain) was sequenced during a study of PD-1 and CTLA-4 blockade in melanoma. Produced via immunoSEQ multiplex PCR; TCRdb's table is partial and in-frame only. The sample carries 23,000 or so clones, approximately 88% recorded once. Germline V gene sequence: CDR1 MNHNY, CDR2 SVGAGI (reference sequence). This CDR3 region has 12 residues. Trimming cost V 7 bases and J 5 bases, with 12 bases left between them. V is TRBV6-6 and J is TRBJ2-7, with D maybe TRBD2 (5 bases). The specimen was CD8+ T cells from peripheral blood, collected before anti-PD-1 treatment. This TCR came from a human donor with melanoma. The CDR3 protein is CASTSTGNEQYF. The CDR3 bases are TGTGCCAGCACGTCGACGGGGAACGAGCAGTACTTC.